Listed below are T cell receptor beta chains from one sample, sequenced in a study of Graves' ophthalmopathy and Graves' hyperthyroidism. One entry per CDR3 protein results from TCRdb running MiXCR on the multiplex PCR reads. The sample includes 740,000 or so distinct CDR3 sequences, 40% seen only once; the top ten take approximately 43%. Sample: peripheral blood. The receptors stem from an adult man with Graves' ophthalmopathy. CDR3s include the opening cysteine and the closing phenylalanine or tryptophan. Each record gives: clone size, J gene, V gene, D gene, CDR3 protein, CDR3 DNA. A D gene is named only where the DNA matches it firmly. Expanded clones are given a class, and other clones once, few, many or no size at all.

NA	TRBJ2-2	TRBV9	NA	CASSVGIGGTGELFF	TGTGCCAGCAGCGTAGGCATCGGCGGCACCGGGGAGCTGTTTTTT
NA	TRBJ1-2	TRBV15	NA	CATSRDVSDRKDSYGYTF	TGTGCCACCAGCAGAGATGTCTCGGACAGAAAAGATTCCTATGGCTACACCTTC
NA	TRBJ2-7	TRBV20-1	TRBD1	CSADHRTGPHEQYF	TGCAGTGCTGACCATAGGACAGGGCCCCACGAGCAGTACTTC
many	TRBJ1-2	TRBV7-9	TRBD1	CASSSGQGHYGYTF	TGTGCCAGCAGCTCCGGACAGGGTCACTATGGCTACACCTTC
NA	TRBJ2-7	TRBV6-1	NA	CASSYDERVSYEQYF	TGTGCCAGCAGTTACGATGAAAGGGTTTCCTACGAGCAGTACTTC
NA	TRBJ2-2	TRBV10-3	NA	CAGSGSNTGELFF	TGTGCCGGTTCCGGGTCTAACACCGGGGAGCTGTTTTTT
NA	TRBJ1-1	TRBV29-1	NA	CSSRGTEALF	TGCAGCTCTCGGGGGACTGAAGCTCTCTTT
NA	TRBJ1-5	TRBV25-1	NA	CASSLETGRPQHF	TGTGCCAGCAGCCTAGAGACGGGGCGGCCCCAGCATTTT
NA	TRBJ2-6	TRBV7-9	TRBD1	CASRDDRDLTF	TGTGCCAGCAGAGATGACAGGGACCTGACTTTC
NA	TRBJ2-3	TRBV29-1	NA	CSAARADTQYF	TGCAGCGCAGCGAGGGCAGATACGCAGTATTTT
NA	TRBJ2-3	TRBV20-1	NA	CSANPQGRYTDTQYF	TGCAGTGCTAATCCGCAGGGGCGGTACACAGATACGCAGTATTTT
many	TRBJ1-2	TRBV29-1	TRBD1	CSVETGGTLGYTF	TGCAGCGTAGAGACAGGGGGCACGCTTGGCTACACCTTC
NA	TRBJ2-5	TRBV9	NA	CASSPRQNNPMETQYF	TGTGCCAGCAGCCCAAGACAGAATAACCCGATGGAGACCCAGTACTTC
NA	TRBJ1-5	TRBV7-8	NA	CASSLEVGVSNQPQHF	TGTGCCAGCAGCTTAGAGGTGGGGGTATCCAATCAGCCCCAGCATTTT
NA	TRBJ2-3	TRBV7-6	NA	CASSQARGDTQYF	TGTGCCAGCAGCCAAGCAAGAGGTGATACGCAGTATTTT
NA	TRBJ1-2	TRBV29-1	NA	CSLATDRGYGYTF	TGCAGCTTGGCGACAGATAGGGGCTATGGCTACACCTTC
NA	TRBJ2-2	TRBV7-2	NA	CASSSPRGHGELFF	TGTGCCAGCAGCTCTCCAAGGGGCCACGGGGAGCTGTTTTTT
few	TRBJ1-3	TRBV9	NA	CASTSLDGLSGNTIYF	TGTGCCAGCACCTCCTTGGACGGACTCTCTGGAAACACCATATATTTT
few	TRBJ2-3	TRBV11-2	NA	CASSSDWTDTQYF	TGTGCCAGCAGCTCTGACTGGACAGATACGCAGTATTTT
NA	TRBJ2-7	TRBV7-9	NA	CASSLMGKGRYEQYF	TGTGCCAGCAGCTTAATGGGGAAGGGGAGGTACGAGCAGTACTTC
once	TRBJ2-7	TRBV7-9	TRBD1	CASSGRGPPSYEQYF	TGTGCCAGCAGCGGCAGGGGGCCACCCTCCTACGAGCAGTACTTC
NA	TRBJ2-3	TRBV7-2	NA	CASSPVRIGADTQYF	TGTGCCAGCAGCCCCGTTCGTATCGGCGCAGATACGCAGTATTTT
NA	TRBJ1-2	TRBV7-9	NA	CASSLERGGGYTF	TGTGCCAGCAGCTTAGAGAGGGGCGGAGGCTACACCTTC
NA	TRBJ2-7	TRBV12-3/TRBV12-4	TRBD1	CASSRGTGMYEQYF	TGTGCCAGCAGTCGGGGGACAGGGATGTACGAGCAGTACTTC
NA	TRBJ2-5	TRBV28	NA	CASSLKQPQETQYF	TGTGCCAGCAGTTTAAAACAGCCACAAGAGACCCAGTACTTC
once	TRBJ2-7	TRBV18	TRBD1	CASSRLGDRAYEQYF	TGTGCCAGCTCACGGTTAGGGGACAGGGCCTACGAGCAGTACTTC
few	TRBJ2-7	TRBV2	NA	CASSYASARQYF	TGTGCCAGCAGTTACGCCTCGGCGAGGCAGTACTTC
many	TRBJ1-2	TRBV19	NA	CASSMSLAIATTYGYTF	TGTGCCAGTAGTATGTCTCTGGCCATCGCTACTACCTATGGCTACACCTTC
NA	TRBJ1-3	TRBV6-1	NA	CASRPKTSSGNTIYF	TGTGCCAGCAGGCCCAAGACTAGCTCTGGAAACACCATATATTTT
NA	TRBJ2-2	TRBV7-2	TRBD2	CASSLLAGAPTGELFF	TGTGCCAGCAGCCTCCTAGCGGGAGCGCCCACCGGGGAGCTGTTTTTT
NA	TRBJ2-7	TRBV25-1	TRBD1	CASSAQGQGVDEQYF	TGTGCCAGCAGTGCTCAGGGACAGGGGGTAGACGAGCAGTACTTC
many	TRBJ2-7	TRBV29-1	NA	CSDRPSVMDEQYF	TGCAGCGACCGACCTTCGGTGATGGACGAGCAGTACTTC